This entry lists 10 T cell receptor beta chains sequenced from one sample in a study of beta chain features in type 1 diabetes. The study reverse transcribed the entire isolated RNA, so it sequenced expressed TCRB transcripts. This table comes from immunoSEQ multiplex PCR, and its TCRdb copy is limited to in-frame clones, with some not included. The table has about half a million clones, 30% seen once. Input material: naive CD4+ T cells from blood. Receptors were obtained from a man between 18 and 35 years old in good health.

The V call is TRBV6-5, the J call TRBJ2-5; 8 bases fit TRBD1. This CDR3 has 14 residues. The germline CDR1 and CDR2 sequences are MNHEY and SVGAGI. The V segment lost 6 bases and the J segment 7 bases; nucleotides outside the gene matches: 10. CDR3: CASSSSRGPGTQYF. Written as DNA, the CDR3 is TGTGCCAGCAGCTCCTCCAGGGGGCCGGGGACCCAGTACTTC.

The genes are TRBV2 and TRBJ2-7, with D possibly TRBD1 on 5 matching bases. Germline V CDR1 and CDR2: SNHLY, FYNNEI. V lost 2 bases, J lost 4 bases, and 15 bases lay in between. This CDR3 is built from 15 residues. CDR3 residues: CASSEYEGAGYEQYF. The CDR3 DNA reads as TGTGCCAGCAGTGAATACGAAGGGGCAGGGTACGAGCAGTACTTC. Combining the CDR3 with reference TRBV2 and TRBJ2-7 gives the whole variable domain EPEVTQTPSHQVTQMGQEVILRCVPISNHLYFYWYRQILGQKVEFLVSFYNNEISEKSEIFDDQFSVERPDGSNFTLKIRSTKLEDSAMYFCASSEYEGAGYEQYFGPGTRLTVT.

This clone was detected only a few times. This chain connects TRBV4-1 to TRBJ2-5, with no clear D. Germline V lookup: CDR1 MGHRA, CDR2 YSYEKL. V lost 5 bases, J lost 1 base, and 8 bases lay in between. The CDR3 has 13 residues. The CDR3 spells CASSRASQETQYF. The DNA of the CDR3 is TGCGCCAGCAGCAGGGCTTCCCAAGAGACCCAGTACTTC.

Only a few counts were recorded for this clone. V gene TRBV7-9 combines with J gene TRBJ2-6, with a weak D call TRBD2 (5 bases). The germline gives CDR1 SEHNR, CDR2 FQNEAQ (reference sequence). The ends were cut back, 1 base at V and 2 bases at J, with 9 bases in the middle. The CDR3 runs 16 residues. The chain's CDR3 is CASSLGAGTGANVLTF. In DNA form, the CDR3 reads TGTGCCAGCAGCTTAGGGGCGGGTACTGGGGCCAACGTCCTGACTTTC.

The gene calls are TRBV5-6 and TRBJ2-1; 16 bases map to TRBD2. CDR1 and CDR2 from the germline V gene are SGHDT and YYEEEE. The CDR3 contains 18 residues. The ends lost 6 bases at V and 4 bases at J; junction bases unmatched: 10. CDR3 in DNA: TGTGCCAGCACCCCAGGGGGACTAGCGGGAGGGAGATACAATGAGCAGTTCTTC. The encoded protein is CASTPGGLAGGRYNEQFF.

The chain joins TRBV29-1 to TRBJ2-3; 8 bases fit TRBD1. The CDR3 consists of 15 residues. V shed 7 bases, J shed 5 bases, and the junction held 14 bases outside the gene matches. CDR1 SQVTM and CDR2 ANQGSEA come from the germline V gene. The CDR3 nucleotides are TGCAGCGGGGGGCTCGGGACAGGTAGGGAAGATACGCAGTATTTT. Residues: CSGGLGTGREDTQYF.

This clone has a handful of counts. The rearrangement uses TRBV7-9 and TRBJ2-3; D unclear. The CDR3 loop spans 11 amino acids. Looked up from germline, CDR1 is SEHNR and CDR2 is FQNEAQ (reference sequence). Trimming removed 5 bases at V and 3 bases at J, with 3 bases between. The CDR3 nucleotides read TGTGCCAGCAGCAAGACAGATACGCAGTATTTT. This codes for CASSKTDTQYF.

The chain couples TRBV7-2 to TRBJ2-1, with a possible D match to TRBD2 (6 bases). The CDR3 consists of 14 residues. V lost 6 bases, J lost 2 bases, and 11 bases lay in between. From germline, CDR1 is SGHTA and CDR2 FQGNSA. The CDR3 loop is CASRAGGTYNEQFF. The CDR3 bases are TGTGCCAGCAGGGCTGGCGGGACCTACAATGAGCAGTTCTTC. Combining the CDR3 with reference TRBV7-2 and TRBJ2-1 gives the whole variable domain GAGVSQSPSNKVTEKGKDVELRCDPISGHTALYWYRQSLGQGLEFLIYFQGNSAPDKSGLPSDRFSAERTGGSVSTLTIQRTQQEDSAVYLCASRAGGTYNEQFFGPGTRLTVL.

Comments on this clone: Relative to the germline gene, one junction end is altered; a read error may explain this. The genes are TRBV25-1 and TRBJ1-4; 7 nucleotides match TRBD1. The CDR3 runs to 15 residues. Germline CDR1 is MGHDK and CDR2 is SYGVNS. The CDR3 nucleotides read TGTGCCAGCTGTGAAGGGGGCCGCCGCGGAGAAAAACTGTTTTTT. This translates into CASCEGGRRGEKLFF.

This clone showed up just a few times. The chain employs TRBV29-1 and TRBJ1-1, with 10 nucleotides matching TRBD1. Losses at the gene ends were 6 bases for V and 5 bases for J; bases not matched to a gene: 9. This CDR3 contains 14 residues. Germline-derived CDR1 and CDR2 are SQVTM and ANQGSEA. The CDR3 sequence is CSVPGQGQGTEAFF. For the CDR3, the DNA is TGCAGCGTCCCGGGACAGGGACAGGGGACTGAAGCTTTCTTT.